This T cell receptor beta chain was obtained from a study of T cells in Graves' hyperthyroidism and ophthalmopathy. TCR beta CDR3 regions were amplified from RNA transcripts. The HTBI primer set served for first-round RT-PCR of the TCR CDR3. TCRdb itself ran the multiplex PCR reads through MiXCR, one entry per CDR3 protein. The sample records around 450,000 distinct CDR3 sequences, roughly an eighth being singletons. The CDR3 spans 14 residues. CDR1 and CDR2 (germline): MGHRA, YSYEKL. The V and J ends lost 4 bases and 6 bases respectively, with 12 bases between them. Sequenced input: blood. This TCR was recovered from a woman aged 18-30 years with Graves' hyperthyroidism. The rearrangement uses TRBV4-1 and TRBJ1-4, with TRBD1 as a possible D gene (5 bases). CDR3 DNA sequence: TGCGCCAGCAGCCTCTGGACGGGGGATGAAAAACTGTTTTTT. It encodes CASSLWTGDEKLFF.